This TCR beta chain appears in the sequencing data of a study of blood T cell repertoires in COVID-19. Whole-study context: Some COVID-19 samples were acute and others convalescent; all came from the United States, Italy and Spain. In each case, the material was cDNA or gDNA derived from T cells, B-cell-depleted T cells, or PBMCs.

This CDR3 contains 16 residues. V shed 3 bases, J shed 4 bases, and the junction held 10 bases outside the gene matches. The germline gives CDR1 SGHAT, CDR2 FQNNGV. Per the study methods: Counts of nucleated cells, estimated from reference gene primer amplification, were obtained. Produced via immunoSEQ multiplex PCR; TCRdb's table is partial and in-frame only. The DNA gave D and trimming, while V, J and clone size come from that table. The sample lists 200,000 to 250,000 clones, 80% to 90% seen once, with over 2% in the top ten. This clonotype was sampled from a man under 40 who had recovered from COVID-19. The chain combines TRBV11-2 with TRBJ1-2; 8 bases match TRBD1. Sequenced: peripheral blood. As DNA, the CDR3 is TGTGCCAGCAGCTTGTCGAACAGGGGGAGAGGCTATGGCTACACCTTC. As protein: CASSLSNRGRGYGYTF.